This T cell receptor beta chain was sequenced during a study of blood T cell repertoires in COVID-19. Study-level information: From T cells, B-cell-depleted T cells, or PBMCs came the material, which was cDNA or gDNA.

Recruitment covered about 25 US areas and drew participants whose ages spanned roughly 18 to 89 years. Participant-given clinical history determined each cohort assignment. The recovered donors of Cohort 3 showed two negative PCRs, clearance, or symptom resolution. Per the germline V gene, CDR1 is SEHNR and CDR2 is FQNEAQ (reference sequence). V lost 4 bases and J 10 bases, leaving 14 bases between the germline ends. CDR3 length: 13 residues. Libraries were prepared by immunoSEQ multiplex PCR; TCRdb keeps only in-frame clonotypes and omits some of them. The table shows 350,000 to 400,000 clones, with roughly 84% occurring only once.

The TCR was taken from a woman aged 25 to 39 who had recovered from COVID-19. This chain joins TRBV7-9 and TRBJ2-1; D is unclear. Sequenced input: PBMCs or T cells enriched from blood (not recorded which). The CDR3 protein is CASSSRQVEEQFF. CDR3 DNA: TGTGCCAGCAGCTCCCGGCAGGTCGAAGAGCAGTTCTTC.